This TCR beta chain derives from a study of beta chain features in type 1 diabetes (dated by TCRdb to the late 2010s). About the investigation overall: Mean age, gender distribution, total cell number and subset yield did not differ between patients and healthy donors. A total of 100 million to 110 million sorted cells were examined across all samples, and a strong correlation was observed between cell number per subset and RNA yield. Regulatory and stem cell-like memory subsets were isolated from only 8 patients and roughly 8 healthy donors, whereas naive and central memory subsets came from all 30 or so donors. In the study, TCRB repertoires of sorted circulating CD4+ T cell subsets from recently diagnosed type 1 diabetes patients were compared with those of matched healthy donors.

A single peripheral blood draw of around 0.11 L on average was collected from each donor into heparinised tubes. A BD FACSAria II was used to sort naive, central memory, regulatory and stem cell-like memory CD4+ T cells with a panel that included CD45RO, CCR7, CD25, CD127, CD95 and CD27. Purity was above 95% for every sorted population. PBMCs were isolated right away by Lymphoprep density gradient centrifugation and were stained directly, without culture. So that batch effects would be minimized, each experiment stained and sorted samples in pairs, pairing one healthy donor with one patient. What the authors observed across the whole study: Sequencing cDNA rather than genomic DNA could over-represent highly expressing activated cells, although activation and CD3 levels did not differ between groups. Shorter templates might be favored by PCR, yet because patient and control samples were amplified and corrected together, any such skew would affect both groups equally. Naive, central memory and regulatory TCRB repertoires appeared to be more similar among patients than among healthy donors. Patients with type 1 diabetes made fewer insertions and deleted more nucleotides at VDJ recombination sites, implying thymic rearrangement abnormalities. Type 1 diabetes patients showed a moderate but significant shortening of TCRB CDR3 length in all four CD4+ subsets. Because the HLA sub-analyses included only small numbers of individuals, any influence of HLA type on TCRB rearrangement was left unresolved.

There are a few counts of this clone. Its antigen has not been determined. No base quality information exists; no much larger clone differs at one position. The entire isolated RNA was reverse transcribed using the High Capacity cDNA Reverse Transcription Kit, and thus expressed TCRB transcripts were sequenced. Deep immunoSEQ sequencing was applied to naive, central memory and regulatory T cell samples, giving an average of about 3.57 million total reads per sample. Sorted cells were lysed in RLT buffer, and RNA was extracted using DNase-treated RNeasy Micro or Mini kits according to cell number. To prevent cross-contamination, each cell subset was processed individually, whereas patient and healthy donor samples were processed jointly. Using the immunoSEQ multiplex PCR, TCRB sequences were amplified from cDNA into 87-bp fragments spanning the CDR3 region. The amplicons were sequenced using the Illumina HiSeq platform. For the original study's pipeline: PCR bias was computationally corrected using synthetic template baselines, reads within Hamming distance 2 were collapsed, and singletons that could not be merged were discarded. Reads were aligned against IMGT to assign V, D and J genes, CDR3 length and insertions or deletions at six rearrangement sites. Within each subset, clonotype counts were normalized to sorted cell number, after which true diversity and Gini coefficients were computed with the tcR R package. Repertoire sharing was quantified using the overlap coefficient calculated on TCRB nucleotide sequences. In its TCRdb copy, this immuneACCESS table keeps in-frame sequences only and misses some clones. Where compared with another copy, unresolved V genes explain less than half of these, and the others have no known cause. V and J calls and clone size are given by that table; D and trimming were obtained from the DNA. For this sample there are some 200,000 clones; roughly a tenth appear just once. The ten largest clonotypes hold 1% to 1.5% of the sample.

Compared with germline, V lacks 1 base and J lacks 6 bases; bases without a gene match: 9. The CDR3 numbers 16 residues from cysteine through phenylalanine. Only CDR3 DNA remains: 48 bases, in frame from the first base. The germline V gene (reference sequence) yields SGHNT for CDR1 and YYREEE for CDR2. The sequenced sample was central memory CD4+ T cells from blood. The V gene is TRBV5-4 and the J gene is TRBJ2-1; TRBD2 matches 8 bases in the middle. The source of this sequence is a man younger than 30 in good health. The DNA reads TGTGCCAGCAGCTTGATGAGCGGGAGAATTGGCAATGAGCAGTTCTTC. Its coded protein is CASSLMSGRIGNEQFF.